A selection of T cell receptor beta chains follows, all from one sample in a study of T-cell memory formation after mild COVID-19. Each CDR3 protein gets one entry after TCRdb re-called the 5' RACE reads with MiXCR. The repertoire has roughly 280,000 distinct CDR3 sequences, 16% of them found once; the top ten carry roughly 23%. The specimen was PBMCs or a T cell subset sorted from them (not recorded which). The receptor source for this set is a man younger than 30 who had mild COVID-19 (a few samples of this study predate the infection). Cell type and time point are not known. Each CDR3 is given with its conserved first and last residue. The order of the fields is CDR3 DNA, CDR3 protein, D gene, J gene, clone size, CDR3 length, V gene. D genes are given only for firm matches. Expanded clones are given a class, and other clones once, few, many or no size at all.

cdr3_nt: TGTGCCAGCAGCTTCCCAGGGGGGGACACTGAAGCTTTCTTT
cdr3_aa: CASSFPGGDTEAFF
d_call: TRBD1
j_call: TRBJ1-1
clone_size: few
cdr3_length: 14
v_call: TRBV5-6

cdr3_nt: TGTGCCGGAACTAGACCTCCTTACAATGAGCAGTTCTTC
cdr3_aa: CAGTRPPYNEQFF
d_call: .
j_call: TRBJ2-1
clone_size: .
cdr3_length: 13
v_call: TRBV12-3/TRBV12-4

cdr3_nt: TGCGCCAGCAGCCAAGATCTTGCAGGATCGGGCTACACCTTC
cdr3_aa: CASSQDLAGSGYTF
d_call: .
j_call: TRBJ1-2
clone_size: .
cdr3_length: 14
v_call: TRBV4-3

cdr3_nt: TGTGCCAGCAGCCCGTCGTATTCCCCTAGCACAGATACGCAGTATTTT
cdr3_aa: CASSPSYSPSTDTQYF
d_call: .
j_call: TRBJ2-3
clone_size: .
cdr3_length: 16
v_call: TRBV7-3

cdr3_nt: TGTGCCAGCAGCTTAGCGGGGTCAGAGCAGTTCTTC
cdr3_aa: CASSLAGSEQFF
d_call: .
j_call: TRBJ2-1
clone_size: .
cdr3_length: 12
v_call: TRBV7-9

cdr3_nt: TGCGCCAGCAGCCCAACCGGGGGGGCTAATACAGATACGCAGTATTTT
cdr3_aa: CASSPTGGANTDTQYF
d_call: TRBD2
j_call: TRBJ2-3
clone_size: few
cdr3_length: 16
v_call: TRBV4-1

cdr3_nt: TGTGCCAGCAGTCGACGGGGTGAGCAGTACTTC
cdr3_aa: CASSRRGEQYF
d_call: .
j_call: TRBJ2-7
clone_size: few
cdr3_length: 11
v_call: TRBV12-3/TRBV12-4

cdr3_nt: TGTGCCAGCAGCCCAGCCGAGCGGGGCGGAGGGGAGCTGTTTTTT
cdr3_aa: CASSPAERGGGELFF
d_call: TRBD2
j_call: TRBJ2-2
clone_size: few
cdr3_length: 15
v_call: TRBV11-2

cdr3_nt: TGCGCCAGCAGCCAAAATCTGGGTGGGGGTGGTGAGCAGTTCTTC
cdr3_aa: CASSQNLGGGGEQFF
d_call: .
j_call: TRBJ2-1
clone_size: .
cdr3_length: 15
v_call: TRBV4-1

cdr3_nt: TGTGCCTGGAGTGTAATCGCAGGGGGGGAGCAGTACTTC
cdr3_aa: CAWSVIAGGEQYF
d_call: .
j_call: TRBJ2-7
clone_size: .
cdr3_length: 13
v_call: TRBV30

cdr3_nt: TGTGCCAGCAGCCAAGCGTTGTTGCTCACTGCCAAAAACATTCAGTACTTC
cdr3_aa: CASSQALLLTAKNIQYF
d_call: .
j_call: TRBJ2-4
clone_size: few
cdr3_length: 17
v_call: TRBV3-1

cdr3_nt: TGTGCCAGCAGCCGGACAGGGTTTTATGGCTACACCTTC
cdr3_aa: CASSRTGFYGYTF
d_call: TRBD1
j_call: TRBJ1-2
clone_size: .
cdr3_length: 13
v_call: TRBV7-2

cdr3_nt: TGCAGCGTAGAGATGAACACTGAAGCTTTCTTT
cdr3_aa: CSVEMNTEAFF
d_call: .
j_call: TRBJ1-1
clone_size: few
cdr3_length: 11
v_call: TRBV29-1

cdr3_nt: TGTGCCAGCAGCTTGTTTTCCGGGCGCGTCTACAATGAGCAGTTCTTC
cdr3_aa: CASSLFSGRVYNEQFF
d_call: .
j_call: TRBJ2-1
clone_size: few
cdr3_length: 16
v_call: TRBV5-8

cdr3_nt: TGCGCCAGCAGCCATGTGGACAGGCTCCTAAGCTCTGGGGCCAACGTCCTGACTTTC
cdr3_aa: CASSHVDRLLSSGANVLTF
d_call: TRBD1
j_call: TRBJ2-6
clone_size: few
cdr3_length: 19
v_call: TRBV4-1

cdr3_nt: TGTGCCAGCGGGTCTTCGAACACCGGGGAGCTGTTTTTT
cdr3_aa: CASGSSNTGELFF
d_call: .
j_call: TRBJ2-2
clone_size: .
cdr3_length: 13
v_call: TRBV28

cdr3_nt: TGTGCCAGCTGGGGGTTGATCACAGAGACGCTGGATTTT
cdr3_aa: CASWGLITETLDF
d_call: .
j_call: TRBJ2-3
clone_size: once
cdr3_length: 13
v_call: TRBV11-2

cdr3_nt: TGCGCCAGCAGCCAAGATATCACTAGCGGGGGTGTAGTGTACGAGCAGTACTTC
cdr3_aa: CASSQDITSGGVVYEQYF
d_call: TRBD2
j_call: TRBJ2-7
clone_size: .
cdr3_length: 18
v_call: TRBV4-1

cdr3_nt: TGTGCCAGCATTCCAGGGCTTAGCGACGAGCAGTACTTC
cdr3_aa: CASIPGLSDEQYF
d_call: .
j_call: TRBJ2-7
clone_size: few
cdr3_length: 13
v_call: TRBV2

cdr3_nt: TGTGCCAGCAGCTTAGCACAGGGGTCAGATACGCAGTATTTT
cdr3_aa: CASSLAQGSDTQYF
d_call: TRBD1
j_call: TRBJ2-3
clone_size: .
cdr3_length: 14
v_call: TRBV7-3

cdr3_nt: TGCAGCGTTGAAGGAGCGCTGCAAGGCACTGAAGCTTTCTTT
cdr3_aa: CSVEGALQGTEAFF
d_call: .
j_call: TRBJ1-1
clone_size: few
cdr3_length: 14
v_call: TRBV29-1

cdr3_nt: TGTGCCAGCAGTTTTGGGTCGGGCAATACGCAGTATTTT
cdr3_aa: CASSFGSGNTQYF
d_call: .
j_call: TRBJ2-3
clone_size: .
cdr3_length: 13
v_call: TRBV12-3/TRBV12-4

cdr3_nt: TGCGCCAGCAGCCAAGATCTGTATAGCGATTATGGCACAGATACGCAGTATTTT
cdr3_aa: CASSQDLYSDYGTDTQYF
d_call: .
j_call: TRBJ2-3
clone_size: few
cdr3_length: 18
v_call: TRBV4-3

cdr3_nt: TGTGCCAGCAGCCGGGGACTAGCGGGGGGGAGCACAGATACGCAGTATTTT
cdr3_aa: CASSRGLAGGSTDTQYF
d_call: TRBD2
j_call: TRBJ2-3
clone_size: few
cdr3_length: 17
v_call: TRBV3-1

cdr3_nt: TGTGCCATCAGTGAGGCAGGGTGGACCTACGAGCAGTACTTC
cdr3_aa: CAISEAGWTYEQYF
d_call: .
j_call: TRBJ2-7
clone_size: few
cdr3_length: 14
v_call: TRBV10-3

cdr3_nt: TGTGCCAGCAGCTATCTAGCGGGGGGGAATCCCTACGAGCAGTACTTC
cdr3_aa: CASSYLAGGNPYEQYF
d_call: TRBD2
j_call: TRBJ2-7
clone_size: .
cdr3_length: 16
v_call: TRBV11-2

cdr3_nt: TGTGCCAGCACCGCCTGGGACAACCAAGAGACCCAGTACTTC
cdr3_aa: CASTAWDNQETQYF
d_call: .
j_call: TRBJ2-5
clone_size: many
cdr3_length: 14
v_call: TRBV11-2

cdr3_nt: TGTGTCAGCATCTACAGGGTAACGAACACTGAAGCTTTCTTT
cdr3_aa: CVSIYRVTNTEAFF
d_call: .
j_call: TRBJ1-1
clone_size: few
cdr3_length: 14
v_call: TRBV6-1

cdr3_nt: TGTGCCAGCAGCTTGGTGTCCACACCAACCCCAGCTTTCTTT
cdr3_aa: CASSLVSTPTPAFF
d_call: .
j_call: TRBJ1-1
clone_size: .
cdr3_length: 14
v_call: TRBV5-4

cdr3_nt: TGTGCCAGCAGTATCAGCGGGGGGCAATACAATGAGCAGTTCTTC
cdr3_aa: CASSISGGQYNEQFF
d_call: TRBD2
j_call: TRBJ2-1
clone_size: many
cdr3_length: 15
v_call: TRBV6-4

cdr3_nt: TGCGCCAGCAGCCAGCAAGACAGGGTGGTATCCTACGAGCAGTACTTC
cdr3_aa: CASSQQDRVVSYEQYF
d_call: TRBD1
j_call: TRBJ2-7
clone_size: few
cdr3_length: 16
v_call: TRBV4-1

cdr3_nt: TGTGCCAGCAGTTACGCTACAGGGTATGGAACAGATACGCAGTATTTT
cdr3_aa: CASSYATGYGTDTQYF
d_call: .
j_call: TRBJ2-3
clone_size: few
cdr3_length: 16
v_call: TRBV6-2/TRBV6-3

cdr3_nt: TGTGCCAGCAGCTGGTTGGACACCGAAGCTTTCTTT
cdr3_aa: CASSWLDTEAFF
d_call: .
j_call: TRBJ1-1
clone_size: .
cdr3_length: 12
v_call: TRBV5-5

cdr3_nt: TGTGCCAGCAGCTTAGATCCAGGGGGCGCCTCCGGGGAGCTGTTTTTT
cdr3_aa: CASSLDPGGASGELFF
d_call: TRBD1
j_call: TRBJ2-2
clone_size: .
cdr3_length: 16
v_call: TRBV7-9

cdr3_nt: TGTGCCAGCATTGGGGGGCATGCAACTAATGAAAAACTGTTTTTT
cdr3_aa: CASIGGHATNEKLFF
d_call: .
j_call: TRBJ1-4
clone_size: few
cdr3_length: 15
v_call: TRBV6-6

cdr3_nt: TGCGCCAGCAGCCAGGGGCGGGGGGCCAGGTATGAGCAGTTCTTC
cdr3_aa: CASSQGRGARYEQFF
d_call: TRBD2
j_call: TRBJ2-1
clone_size: .
cdr3_length: 15
v_call: TRBV4-3

cdr3_nt: TGCGCCAGCAGTACGAGAGCCGGGGAGCTGTTTTTT
cdr3_aa: CASSTRAGELFF
d_call: .
j_call: TRBJ2-2
clone_size: many
cdr3_length: 12
v_call: TRBV23-1

cdr3_nt: TGTGCCAGCAGCTCGCTAGCTAGCACCGGGGAGCTGTTTTTT
cdr3_aa: CASSSLASTGELFF
d_call: .
j_call: TRBJ2-2
clone_size: .
cdr3_length: 14
v_call: TRBV11-3

cdr3_nt: TGTGCCAGCAGCTATGCAGAGAACAATGAGCAGTTCTTC
cdr3_aa: CASSYAENNEQFF
d_call: .
j_call: TRBJ2-1
clone_size: few
cdr3_length: 13
v_call: TRBV11-2

cdr3_nt: TGTGCCAGCACCTGGGCCCGATACGAGCAGTACTTC
cdr3_aa: CASTWARYEQYF
d_call: .
j_call: TRBJ2-7
clone_size: few
cdr3_length: 12
v_call: TRBV2

cdr3_nt: TGCGCCAGCAGCCCGGGACATGGCAAAAACATTCAGTACTTC
cdr3_aa: CASSPGHGKNIQYF
d_call: .
j_call: TRBJ2-4
clone_size: .
cdr3_length: 14
v_call: TRBV5-1

cdr3_nt: TGTGCCAGCAGTTTAGTCCTGACAGGCACCGGGGAGCTGTTTTTT
cdr3_aa: CASSLVLTGTGELFF
d_call: .
j_call: TRBJ2-2
clone_size: few
cdr3_length: 15
v_call: TRBV12-3/TRBV12-4

cdr3_nt: TGTGCCAGCAGTTACTCGGGGATTATCAATTCACCCCTCCACTTT
cdr3_aa: CASSYSGIINSPLHF
d_call: .
j_call: TRBJ1-6
clone_size: .
cdr3_length: 15
v_call: TRBV6-5

cdr3_nt: TGTGCCAGCAGCCCGGGACTAGCGGGGTTCACCGGGGAGCTGTTTTTT
cdr3_aa: CASSPGLAGFTGELFF
d_call: TRBD2
j_call: TRBJ2-2
clone_size: .
cdr3_length: 16
v_call: TRBV6-6

cdr3_nt: TGTGCCAGCACCTTCGGACAGGGATATGGCTACACCTTC
cdr3_aa: CASTFGQGYGYTF
d_call: TRBD1
j_call: TRBJ1-2
clone_size: many
cdr3_length: 13
v_call: TRBV12-3/TRBV12-4

cdr3_nt: TGCGCCAGCAGCCAAGATCCTGACACCGGCTACGAGCAGTACTTC
cdr3_aa: CASSQDPDTGYEQYF
d_call: .
j_call: TRBJ2-7
clone_size: .
cdr3_length: 15
v_call: TRBV4-3

cdr3_nt: TGTGCCAGCAGCTTTAGGGGGGTCGGCTCCTACGAGCAGTACTTC
cdr3_aa: CASSFRGVGSYEQYF
d_call: .
j_call: TRBJ2-7
clone_size: .
cdr3_length: 15
v_call: TRBV11-2

cdr3_nt: TGCAGTGCTAGATCCCGAAGGCTAGAAGAGACCCAGTACTTC
cdr3_aa: CSARSRRLEETQYF
d_call: .
j_call: TRBJ2-5
clone_size: few
cdr3_length: 14
v_call: TRBV20-1